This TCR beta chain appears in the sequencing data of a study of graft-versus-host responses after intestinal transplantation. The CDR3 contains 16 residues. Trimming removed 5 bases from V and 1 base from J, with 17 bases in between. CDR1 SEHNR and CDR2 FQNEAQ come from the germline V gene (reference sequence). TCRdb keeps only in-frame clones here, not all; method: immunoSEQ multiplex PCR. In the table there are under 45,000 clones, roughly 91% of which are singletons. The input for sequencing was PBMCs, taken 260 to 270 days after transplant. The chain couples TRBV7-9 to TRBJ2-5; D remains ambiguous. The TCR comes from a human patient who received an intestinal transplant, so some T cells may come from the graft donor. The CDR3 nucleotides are TGTGCCAGCAGCCCCGTTATTAGGGCGACCCAAGAGACCCAGTACTTC. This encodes CASSPVIRATQETQYF.